Listed below are T cell receptor beta chains from one sample, sequenced in a study of T cell responses to AZD1222 COVID-19 vaccine. TCRdb keeps only in-frame clones here, not all; method: immunoSEQ multiplex PCR. The sample contains some 130,000 clones, approximately 90% of which appear only once. Sequences were derived from peripheral blood, sampled on day 0 of AZD1222 vaccination. These receptors were obtained from an adult in good health. The conserved cysteine and the conserved F or W are not part of the CDR3 here.

V	J	CDR3
TRBV27	TRBJ1-1	ASIRSGVGNTEAF
TRBV9	TRBJ1-1	ASSELARLNTEAF
TRBV5-1	TRBJ2-7	ASSLDVQSYEQY
TRBV6-1	TRBJ1-2	ASSETYGYT
TRBV13	TRBJ1-6	ASSPGSHSPLH
TRBV5-1	TRBJ1-1	ASSFQGLNTEAF
TRBV7-9	TRBJ2-3	ASSAGEDTQY
TRBV4-1	TRBJ2-2	ASSQVLGQVTGELF
TRBV4-1	TRBJ2-5	ASSQVTEFETQY
TRBV10-1	TRBJ1-4	ASSESWDRENEKLF
TRBV5-1	TRBJ2-1	ASSLDPSGRASEQF
TRBV5-1	TRBJ1-2	ASSPGRPFYGYT
TRBV29-1	TRBJ1-3	SVVTGGHSGNTIY